This is a list of T cell receptor beta chains from one sample in a study of blood T cells in healthy people across ages. MiXCR, run by TCRdb on the 5' RACE reads, gives a single entry per CDR3 protein. The table records around 1.5 million distinct CDR3 sequences, roughly 40% of them present only once. The sample was blood. Receptors were obtained from a woman between 18 and 29 years old in good health. The CDR3 runs from the conserved cysteine through the conserved F or W. The D gene is left open where the match is weak. Size is omitted from some rows. Given values are once, few, many or a class for expanded clones.

CDR3 | DNA | size | V | D | J
CASSLWRGRTQYF | TGTGCCAGCTCACTTTGGAGAGGGCGTACGCAGTATTTT | few | TRBV18 | NA | TRBJ2-3
CASRPRTGGANYGYTF | TGTGCCAGCAGGCCCCGGACAGGCGGAGCTAACTATGGCTACACCTTC | NA | TRBV2 | TRBD1 | TRBJ1-2
CASSPIQRASSGANVLTF | TGTGCCAGCTCGCCTATACAGAGGGCGAGCTCTGGGGCCAACGTCCTGACTTTC | NA | TRBV18 | NA | TRBJ2-6
CASSFTGRTGANVLTF | TGCGCCAGCAGCTTTACAGGGCGCACGGGGGCCAACGTCCTGACTTTC | NA | TRBV5-1 | NA | TRBJ2-6
CAWSVPGQYSPQHF | TGTGCCTGGAGTGTCCCGGGACAGTACTCGCCCCAGCATTTT | NA | TRBV30 | TRBD1 | TRBJ1-5
CASSFTAAGTDTQYF | TGTGCCAGCAGTTTCACAGCGGCTGGCACAGATACGCAGTATTTT | few | TRBV27 | NA | TRBJ2-3
CASSQERALKGNEQFF | TGTGCCAGCAGCCAAGAAAGGGCCCTCAAAGGAAATGAGCAGTTCTTC | NA | TRBV3-1 | NA | TRBJ2-1
CASSSLLDRVNSPLHF | TGTGCCAGCAGTTCCCTCCTCGACAGGGTTAATTCACCCCTCCACTTT | NA | TRBV6-2/TRBV6-3 | TRBD1 | TRBJ1-6
CASSYSWPGTEAFF | TGTGCCAGCAGTTACTCTTGGCCGGGCACTGAAGCTTTCTTT | NA | TRBV6-5 | NA | TRBJ1-1
CSAKPPGQGYEQYF | TGCAGTGCCAAACCCCCGGGACAGGGATACGAGCAGTACTTC | few | TRBV20-1 | TRBD1 | TRBJ2-7
CSVGLLTGYNEQYF | TGCAGCGTTGGGCTGCTGACAGGTTACAATGAGCAGTACTTC | many | TRBV29-1 | NA | TRBJ2-5
CATSRELLLAGGPRNIQYF | TGTGCCACCAGCAGAGAATTATTACTAGCGGGGGGGCCTCGAAACATTCAGTACTTC | few | TRBV15 | TRBD2 | TRBJ2-4
CASSPGGLAQSEQYF | TGTGCCAGCAGTCCGGGGGGGCTAGCACAGTCCGAGCAGTACTTC | NA | TRBV12-3/TRBV12-4 | TRBD2 | TRBJ2-7
CASSDPGQGYNEQFF | TGTGCCAGCAGTGATCCGGGACAGGGCTACAATGAGCAGTTCTTC | few | TRBV25-1 | TRBD1 | TRBJ2-1
CASSSPDRGLDYGYTF | TGTGCCAGCAGCTCCCCGGACAGGGGGCTAGACTATGGCTACACCTTC | NA | TRBV7-9 | TRBD1 | TRBJ1-2
CASIFSGRAYNEQFF | TGTGCCAGCATTTTTAGCGGGAGGGCCTACAATGAGCAGTTCTTC | NA | TRBV12-3/TRBV12-4 | TRBD2 | TRBJ2-1
CASSAGLTGANSPLHF | TGTGCCAGCAGCGCGGGCCTGACAGGGGCTAATTCACCCCTCCACTTT | few | TRBV7-9 | TRBD1 | TRBJ1-6
CASSGAPGGNEQYF | TGCGCCAGCAGTGGGGCCCCAGGGGGGAATGAGCAGTACTTC | NA | TRBV5-1 | NA | TRBJ2-7
CASSPLTGSSYNEQFF | TGTGCCAGCTCACCCCTAACAGGTAGCTCCTACAATGAGCAGTTCTTC | NA | TRBV18 | NA | TRBJ2-1
CATSLYSGYTF | TGTGCCACCAGTTTGTACTCGGGCTACACCTTC | many | TRBV12-3/TRBV12-4 | NA | TRBJ1-2
CSASAAFGGNTIYF | TGCAGTGCTAGTGCAGCCTTCGGGGGAAACACCATATATTTT | NA | TRBV20-1 | NA | TRBJ1-3
CASSPGASTDMQYF | TGTGCCAGCAGCCCCGGGGCAAGCACAGATATGCAGTATTTT | NA | TRBV12-3/TRBV12-4 | NA | TRBJ2-3
CASSQAGQGYEQFF | TGTGCCAGCAGCCAAGCGGGACAGGGTTATGAGCAGTTCTTC | NA | TRBV4-2 | TRBD1 | TRBJ2-1
CSARDDRDPRRELFF | TGCAGTGCTAGAGACGACCGAGATCCACGTCGGGAGCTGTTTTTT | NA | TRBV20-1 | NA | TRBJ2-2